One sample yielded the 17 T cell receptor beta chains listed below, sequenced in a study of technical replicates of blood from a few donors. The method was immunoSEQ multiplex PCR; TCRdb's version includes in-frame clones alone and lacks a portion of them. The top ten clones hold 0.38% of a sample with roughly 80,000 clones, roughly 94% of them seen once. Specimen: T cells isolated from PBMCs. These receptors were obtained from a human donor in good health.

The V gene is TRBV29-1, the J gene TRBJ2-1; 7 bases agree with TRBD1. CDR1 SQVTM and CDR2 ANQGSEA come from the germline V gene. V gave up 6 bases and J gave up 0 bases; unmatched junction bases: 14. CDR3 length equals 17 residues. The CDR3 reads CSVGTGVSSVSYNEQFF. CDR3 in DNA: TGCAGCGTCGGTACAGGGGTATCGTCAGTCTCCTACAATGAGCAGTTCTTC.

This chain connects TRBV2 to TRBJ2-1, with TRBD2 as a possible D gene (5 bases). V was clipped by 2 bases and J by 6 bases, with 8 bases between them. The CDR3 totals 13 residues. The germline gives CDR1 SNHLY, CDR2 FYNNEI. The CDR3 region has the DNA TGTGCCAGCAGTGAAAACGGACTCAATGAGCAGTTCTTC. It translates to CASSENGLNEQFF.

V gene TRBV5-6 combines with J gene TRBJ2-7; 10 bases align to TRBD2. Looked up from germline, CDR1 is SGHDT and CDR2 is YYEEEE. The CDR3 is 15 residues long. Trimming at V came to 1 base and at J to 4 bases, leaving 5 bases not matched to a gene. Here the CDR3 reads CASSLSLAGVYEQYF. CDR3 nucleotide sequence: TGTGCCAGCAGCTTGAGCCTAGCGGGAGTATACGAGCAGTACTTC.

This clone came up once. The chain recombines TRBV7-2 with TRBJ1-2; D ambiguous. The CDR3 extends over 13 amino acids. Trimming stripped 0 bases from V and 7 bases from J, with 9 bases between. Looked up from germline, CDR1 is SGHTA and CDR2 is FQGNSA. The CDR3 here is CASSLAQQRGYTF. CDR3 bases: TGTGCCAGCAGCTTAGCCCAACAACGTGGCTACACCTTC.

This sequence joins TRBV6-6 and TRBJ2-1; D is perhaps TRBD1 (6 bases). The CDR3 sequence is 12 residues long. CDR1 is MNHNY and CDR2 is SVGAGI in the germline V gene (reference sequence). Trimming removed 2 bases from V and 8 bases from J, with 7 bases in between. Here the CDR3 DNA reads TGTGCCAGCAGTTACGCAGGGGATGAGCAGTTCTTC. Encoded protein: CASSYAGDEQFF.

The chain combines TRBV27 with TRBJ1-1; 9 nucleotides align to TRBD1. The junction had 10 bases not matched to a gene; V was cut back by 2 bases and J by 0 bases. The CDR3 loop spans 18 amino acids. Germline values: CDR1 MNHEY, CDR2 SMNVEV (reference sequence). This CDR3 is CASSLMWDREDMNTEAFF. The CDR3 DNA follows: TGTGCCAGCAGTTTAATGTGGGACAGGGAAGACATGAACACTGAAGCTTTCTTT.

This sequence joins TRBV28 and TRBJ2-7, with D maybe TRBD2 (5 bases). Trimming cost V 1 base and J 6 bases, with 13 bases left between them. Germline V gene data show CDR1 as MDHEN and CDR2 as SYDVKM. The CDR3 covers 14 residues. The CDR3 sequence is CASSLLVGIGEQYF. In nucleotides, the CDR3 is TGTGCCAGCAGTTTATTGGTCGGGATCGGCGAGCAGTACTTC.

V is TRBV2 and J is TRBJ1-1; D gene uncertain. V lost 4 bases, J lost 2 bases, and 8 bases lay in between. CDR1 is SNHLY and CDR2 is FYNNEI in the germline V gene. This CDR3 spans 13 amino acids. CDR3 sequence: CASSGQINTEAFF. The CDR3 bases are TGTGCCAGCAGTGGCCAGATAAACACTGAAGCTTTCTTT.

The chain carries TRBV19 and TRBJ2-7; TRBD2 aligns across 7 bases. After removal of 2 bases from V and 2 bases from J, the junction contained 6 bases not matched to a gene. Germline V gives CDR1 LNHDA, CDR2 SQIVND (reference sequence). This CDR3 is built from 15 residues. CDR3 in DNA: TGTGCCAGTAGTATAACCCAGCGGGAAGCCTACGAGCAGTACTTC. Protein product: CASSITQREAYEQYF.

The CDR3 sequence is CATGQGNEQYF. Here the CDR3 DNA reads TGTGCCACCGGACAGGGGAACGAGCAGTACTTC. V gene TRBV27 combines with J gene TRBJ2-7, with TRBD1 matching over 9 bases. CDR3 length: 11 residues. V lost 10 bases to trimming and J lost 5 bases; unmatched junction nucleotides: 3. The germline V gene has CDR1 MNHEY and CDR2 SMNVEV (reference sequence).

The chain recombines TRBV28 with TRBJ1-2, with D possibly being TRBD1 (5 bases). In germline, CDR1 is MDHEN, CDR2 SYDVKM. The CDR3 runs 16 residues. V shed 5 bases and J shed 3 bases, with 19 bases lying between them. The CDR3 DNA sequence: TGTGCCAGCAGTATTATTGCGGCAGGGTACGACTATGGCTACACCTTC. It encodes CASSIIAAGYDYGYTF.

This clone has just a few counts. The rearrangement links TRBV5-1 to TRBJ1-3; D may be TRBD1 (5 bases). The CDR3 contains 16 residues. The V gene's germline CDR1 is SGHRS and CDR2 YFSETQ. V was shortened by 4 bases and J by 0 bases, with 14 bases between the two germline ends. The CDR3 protein is CASSPGEGYSGNTIYF. CDR3 DNA: TGCGCCAGCAGCCCGGGGGAGGGCTACTCTGGAAACACCATATATTTT.

V and J are TRBV29-1 and TRBJ2-3; TRBD2 matches 14 bases. V was clipped by 3 bases and J by 1 base; unmatched bases: 3. This CDR3 comprises 16 residues. Germline V gene data show CDR1 as SQVTM and CDR2 as ANQGSEA. The CDR3 reads CSVDGTSGSGTDTQYF. The CDR3 region has the DNA TGCAGCGTTGACGGGACTAGCGGGAGTGGCACAGATACGCAGTATTTT.

The rearrangement uses TRBV9 and TRBJ1-1, with a possible D match to TRBD1 (5 bases). The CDR3 loop spans 15 amino acids. Germline V gene lookup returns CDR1 SGDLS and CDR2 YYNGEE. V was trimmed by 0 bases and J by 10 bases, leaving 19 bases between them. Here the CDR3 DNA reads TGTGCCAGCAGCGTAGTAGGTCGGAGTGCCCAGGGAGCTTTCTTT. It is translated as CASSVVGRSAQGAFF.

The chain recombines TRBV6-1 with TRBJ1-5; TRBD1 aligns across 7 bases. The CDR3 contains 14 residues. CDR1 and CDR2 from the germline V gene are MNHNS and SASEGT. V was pared by 7 bases and J by 4 bases, with 7 bases of the junction left unmatched. The chain's CDR3 is CASNQGQINQPQHF. CDR3 in DNA: TGTGCCAGCAACCAGGGACAGATAAATCAGCCCCAGCATTTT.

V and J are TRBV5-1 and TRBJ2-7; 14 bases map to TRBD2. The junction had 2 bases not matched to a gene; V was cut back by 0 bases and J by 3 bases. This CDR3 region has 16 residues. Germline V gene data show CDR1 as SGHRS and CDR2 as YFSETQ. CDR3 DNA: TGCGCCAGCAGCTTGGGAGGGACTAGCGGGAGCTACGAGCAGTACTTC. Its translation: CASSLGGTSGSYEQYF.

The rearrangement uses TRBV11-2 and TRBJ2-7; no clear D. The CDR3 contains 11 residues. Per the germline V gene, CDR1 is SGHAT and CDR2 is FQNNGV. V was shortened by 1 base and J by 6 bases, with 4 bases between the two germline ends. The CDR3 spells CASSLGPEQYF. Here the CDR3 DNA reads TGTGCCAGCAGCTTAGGGCCCGAGCAGTACTTC.